This entry concerns a single T cell receptor (beta chain). The antigen remains undetermined. Next came a second PCR, run for about 7 to 12 cycles, which used a sample-barcoded 5' primer along with a J-beta primer mix. TCRdb ran MiXCR on the 5' RACE reads and lists one entry per CDR3 protein. The repertoire has hundreds of thousands of distinct CDR3 sequences, 20% to 25% of them found once; the top ten carry under 10%. This entry is derived from a study of blood T cells in healthy people across ages. Study-level information: Per two T cells, about one barcoded beta molecule was captured through template switching. Overall study results and limits: Long-lived donors exceeded aged donors in naive CD4+ cells and diversity.

CDR3 length: 16 residues. CDR1 is KGHDR, CDR2 SFDVKD, per germline. V shed 0 bases and J shed 1 base, with 10 bases lying between them. Extraction yielded at least 6 micrograms of total RNA per sample. These same records also appear under a second study, on T cells of mothers and their children. That paper notes: Whether related or unrelated, pairs show similar shaping of TCR recombination output by thymic selection.

The clonotype was recovered from a boy aged 10-17 years in good health. The sample taken for sequencing was blood. The V gene is TRBV24-1, the J gene TRBJ2-3; no firm D call. The CDR3 bases are TGTGCCACCAGTGATTTGGTGGATACGGGCACAGATACGCAGTATTTT. As protein: CATSDLVDTGTDTQYF.